Each of the 8 T cell receptor beta chains below was sequenced from the same sample in a study of metastatic and nonmetastatic thyroid tumors. Treatment of any kind had been given to no patient before thyroid surgery. TCRdb re-called clones from the PCR reads using MiXCR. The sample has 30,000 to 35,000 clones, approximately 19% seen once; the top ten hold around 7.5%. The sequenced material came from blood. The receptors here all came from a female donor with papillary thyroid cancer or a benign thyroid nodule (not recorded which). Some clones in this sample may be carry-over from other donors' samples.

This clone was picked up many times. Other DNA sequences in the sample encode the same CDR3. The chain couples TRBV18 to TRBJ1-1; TRBD1 is a possible D gene (5 bases). With 3 bases removed from V and 1 base from J, the gap between germline ends came to 9 bases. Germline V gives CDR1 KGHSH, CDR2 LQKENI. The CDR3 loop spans 14 amino acids. CDR3 DNA: TGTGCCAGCTCACCGACAGCAAAGAACACTGAAGCTTTCTTT. Its protein is CASSPTAKNTEAFF.

DNA for the CDR3: TGTGCCAGCAGCTTGGGACTGCGAGTGGAAGGCTACACCTTC. It encodes CASSLGLRVEGYTF. The genes are TRBV7-2 and TRBJ1-2; D perhaps matches TRBD1 (5 bases). The germline V and J ends were trimmed by 3 bases and 8 bases, with 16 bases remaining between them. This CDR3 contains 14 residues. Germline-derived CDR1 and CDR2 are SGHTA and FQGNSA. Together with reference TRBV7-2 and TRBJ1-2, the CDR3 gives the full variable domain: GAGVSQSPSNKVTEKGKDVELRCDPISGHTALYWYRQSLGQGLEFLIYFQGNSAPDKSGLPSDRFSAERTGGSVSTLTIQRTQQEDSAVYLCASSLGLRVEGYTFGSGTRLTVV.

This clone came up a few times. The chain joins TRBV28 to TRBJ2-7; a weak D match, TRBD1 (5 bases). Germline loops: CDR1 MDHEN, CDR2 SYDVKM. V was shortened by 6 bases and J by 3 bases, with 6 bases between the two germline ends. CDR3 size: 11 residues. CDR3: CASRTGYEQYF. The CDR3 DNA is TGTGCCAGCAGAACAGGCTACGAGCAGTACTTC.

The chain has TRBV6-4 and TRBJ2-4; 16 nucleotides match TRBD2. This CDR3 has 16 residues. Germline loops: CDR1 MRHNA, CDR2 SNTAGT. The V segment lost 0 bases and the J segment 14 bases; nucleotides outside the gene matches: 7. CDR3 residues: CASSDSGTSGRDEKYF. In nucleotides, the CDR3 is TGTGCCAGCAGTGACTCAGGGACTAGCGGGAGGGATGAGAAGTACTTC.

This clone has a count of ten or more. This chain uses TRBV27 with TRBJ2-1; D might be TRBD1 or TRBD2, each matching 7 bases. Germline V gene data show CDR1 as MNHEY and CDR2 as SMNVEV (reference sequence). V lost 5 bases, J lost 7 bases, and 24 bases lay in between. The CDR3 totals 17 residues. The CDR3 DNA follows: TGTGCCAGCAGTCAAGACCTTTGGGGGGGGACAGAGAATGAGCAGTTCTTC. This gives the protein CASSQDLWGGTENEQFF.

This clone was detected many times. This chain connects TRBV5-4 to TRBJ2-7; TRBD2 matches 11 bases. Germline V gene lookup returns CDR1 SGHNT and CDR2 YYREEE (reference sequence). The CDR3 covers 15 residues. With 4 bases clipped from V and 0 bases from J, the junction kept 3 bases outside the gene matches. The CDR3 nucleotides read TGTGCCAGCAGCCTAGCGGGAGGAGTCTCCTACGAGCAGTACTTC. This encodes CASSLAGGVSYEQYF.

The sample holds many counts of this clone. The chain links TRBV6-5 to TRBJ2-7; D gene ambiguous. This CDR3 contains 14 residues. Trimming cost V 2 bases and J 2 bases, with 10 bases left between them. Germline loops: CDR1 MNHEY, CDR2 SVGAGI. The CDR3 region has the DNA TGTGCCAGCAGTTACCACGGTTCGACCTACGAGCAGTACTTC. Translation gives CASSYHGSTYEQYF.

This clone was seen a few times. This rearrangement joins TRBV24-1 to TRBJ2-2, with no clear D. Germline lookup yields CDR1 KGHDR and CDR2 SFDVKD. There are 14 residues in the CDR3. V lost 7 bases to trimming and J lost 0 bases, with 8 bases between them. CDR3 sequence (DNA): TGTGCCACCAGGGGCGTCCCGAACACCGGGGAGCTGTTTTTT. Its translation is CATRGVPNTGELFF.